Listed below are T cell receptor beta chains from one sample, sequenced in a study of blood T cell repertoires in COVID-19. TCRdb's table, derived via immunoSEQ multiplex PCR, lists solely in-frame clones and lacks some. The sample yields over 350,000 clones, 80% to 90% seen once. Input material: PBMCs or T cells enriched from blood (not recorded which). Every receptor here comes from a woman aged 45-59 years who had recovered from COVID-19. Each CDR3 is given with its conserved first and last residue. D genes are given only for firm matches.

TRBD1,TRBV9,TRBJ2-7,CASSSRTGDEQYF
NA,TRBV7-8,TRBJ2-7,CASSLEGEGRRHEQYF
NA,TRBV2,TRBJ1-5,CASSYIPHQPQHF
NA,TRBV4-2,TRBJ2-7,CASSQQTDWYEQYF
NA,TRBV30,TRBJ2-1,CAWSPQGGGYLGDEQFF
TRBD1,TRBV7-8,TRBJ2-3,CASSSYRGKNTDTQYF
NA,TRBV7-2,TRBJ2-7,CASSLTGYEQYF
TRBD2,TRBV2,TRBJ2-5,CASSVMGLAGNQETQYF
NA,TRBV4-1,TRBJ2-6,CASSQPRTSGANVLTF
NA,TRBV4-1,TRBJ1-2,CASSQGRGYFYGYTF
TRBD1,TRBV4-2,TRBJ1-6,CASSQTGQGRGALHF
NA,TRBV18,TRBJ1-2,CASSHSRTLDYGYTF
NA,TRBV7-3,TRBJ1-2,CASSLDAGAVGYTF
TRBD1,TRBV2,TRBJ1-4,CASSQRTGNEKLFF
NA,TRBV7-9,TRBJ1-1,CASSSIGGGIEAFF
NA,TRBV19,TRBJ1-1,CASRRGLNTEAFF
TRBD1,TRBV19,TRBJ1-2,CASSLRTGGASGYTF
NA,TRBV7-2,TRBJ1-2,CATLNSKNNYGYTF
NA,TRBV5-1,TRBJ2-1,CASSLLPEGGNEQFF
NA,TRBV3-1/TRBV3-2,TRBJ2-3,CASSQDKGLVADTQYF
NA,TRBV4-2,TRBJ1-3,CASSRPGGYSGNTIYF
NA,TRBV30,TRBJ2-7,CAWSTSYEQYF